This TCR beta chain was recorded in a study of T cells after somatic rescue of genetic block. The table came from immunoSEQ multiplex PCR; TCRdb's copy has only in-frame clones and leaves some out. The sample shows roughly 13,000 clones, over 65% of them seen only once. Sequenced material: peripheral blood mononuclear cells (PBMCs). The receptor's source is a boy aged 5 to 17.

CDR3 sequence reads: CASSPLAGSYNEQFF. The CDR3, as DNA: TGTGCCAGCTCACCTCTAGCGGGGTCCTACAATGAGCAGTTCTTC. V gene TRBV18 combines with J gene TRBJ2-1; 9 bases agree with TRBD2. The V and J ends lost 3 bases and 1 base, in that order; junction bases with no gene match: 1. The length of the CDR3 is 15 residues. From germline, CDR1 is KGHSH and CDR2 LQKENI.